Listed here are 25 T cell receptor beta chains from one sample, sequenced in a study of OX40 agonist ivuxolimab in advanced cancers. The method was immunoSEQ multiplex PCR; TCRdb's version includes in-frame clones alone and lacks a portion of them. The sample carries 80,000 to 95,000 clones, 87% recorded once. Here the sequenced sample was CD4+ or CD8+ T cells sorted from blood, taken in a trial of the OX40 agonist ivuxolimab. All receptors derive from an adult with an advanced solid tumor such as melanoma, head and neck, liver or kidney cancer.

The chain carries TRBV7-3 and TRBJ1-2, with 7 bases aligning to TRBD1. The J segment lost 1 base and the V segment lost 5 bases, leaving 7 bases of the junction unmatched. The CDR3 has 15 amino acids. CDR1 is SGHTA and CDR2 is FQGTGA in the germline V gene. CDR3: CASSGGTVSNYGYTF. The CDR3 DNA reads TGTGCCAGCAGCGGAGGGACAGTGAGTAACTATGGCTACACCTTC.

The chain employs TRBV5-4 and TRBJ2-1; the D gene is possibly TRBD1 (6 bases). Deletions cut 0 bases from V and 9 bases from J, with 16 bases between. Germline CDR1 SGHNT, CDR2 YYREEE (reference sequence). The CDR3 extends over 15 amino acids. The CDR3 bases are TGTGCCAGCAGCTTGGTAGGGACCAGGGGCGGTGAGCAGTTCTTC. Translation gives CASSLVGTRGGEQFF.

The chain is built from TRBV20-1 and TRBJ2-7; the D gene is possibly TRBD2 (5 bases). Per germline, CDR1 DFQATT and CDR2 SNEGSKA (reference sequence). V was trimmed by 5 bases and J by 2 bases, leaving 7 bases between them. The CDR3 is 11 residues long. The CDR3 region has the DNA TGCAGTGCTGGGAGAACCTACGAGCAGTACTTC. This translates into CSAGRTYEQYF.

The chain is built from TRBV5-4 and TRBJ1-2; possibly TRBD1 for D (5 bases). V shed 0 bases and J shed 8 bases, with 11 bases lying between them. From germline, CDR1 is SGHNT and CDR2 YYREEE (reference sequence). The CDR3 has 13 residues. CDR3 amino acids: CASSLGRGEGYTF. The CDR3 DNA follows: TGTGCCAGCAGCTTGGGGAGGGGCGAGGGCTACACCTTC. The complete variable domain, with remaining parts taken from reference TRBV5-4 and TRBJ1-2, reads ETGVTQSPTHLIKTRGQQVTLRCSSQSGHNTVSWYQQALGQGPQFIFQYYREEENGRGNFPPRFSGLQFPNYSSELNVNALELDDSALYLCASSLGRGEGYTFGSGTRLTVV.

V and J are TRBV7-2 and TRBJ1-2, with D unresolved. The length of the CDR3 is 15 residues. The germline V and J ends were trimmed by 3 bases and 8 bases, with 19 bases remaining between them. Germline CDR1 reads SGHTA; CDR2 reads FQGNSA. CDR3 sequence reads: CASSFVLERSGGYTF. The CDR3 bases are TGTGCCAGCAGCTTTGTACTGGAGCGATCGGGGGGCTACACCTTC.

V gene TRBV29-1 combines with J gene TRBJ2-7, with a weak D call TRBD2 (6 bases). The V gene's germline CDR1 is SQVTM and CDR2 ANQGSEA. This CDR3 comprises 12 residues. V lost 6 bases to trimming and J lost 0 bases, with 9 bases between them. The CDR3 nucleotides read TGCAGCGTGCGGGGCGACTCCTACGAGCAGTACTTC. Protein: CSVRGDSYEQYF.

The chain has TRBV7-2 and TRBJ1-2; D uncertain. V lost 5 bases and J lost 5, with 12 bases in between. Per the germline V gene, CDR1 is SGHTA and CDR2 is FQGNSA. This CDR3 is built from 13 residues. DNA of the CDR3: TGTGCCAGCAGCCCACCGTCGAGATATGGCTACACCTTC. Translating gives CASSPPSRYGYTF.

The V call is TRBV5-1, the J call TRBJ2-3; D gene ambiguous. The CDR3 runs 11 residues. Germline CDR1 reads SGHRS; CDR2 reads YFSETQ. The ends were cut back, 2 bases at V and 2 bases at J, with 0 bases in the middle. The CDR3 is CASSFTDTQYF. Written as DNA, the CDR3 is TGCGCCAGCAGCTTCACAGATACGCAGTATTTT.

The chain couples TRBV19 to TRBJ1-4; D is uncertain. V lost 10 bases to trimming and J lost 5 bases, with 17 bases between them. There are 14 residues in the CDR3. Germline V lookup: CDR1 LNHDA, CDR2 SQIVND (reference sequence). The CDR3 region has the DNA TGTGCCACCTCGGCGGCGATTCTAAATGAAAAACTGTTTTTT. Its protein product is CATSAAILNEKLFF.

CDR3 sequence: CASSLGHVVAFF. DNA of the CDR3: TGTGCCAGCAGCTTAGGACATGTTGTAGCTTTCTTT. The V call is TRBV11-2, the J call TRBJ1-1; D is unresolved. Per the germline V gene, CDR1 is SGHAT and CDR2 is FQNNGV. The CDR3 loop spans 12 amino acids. V lost 1 base and J lost 10, with 10 bases in between.

The CDR3 bases are TGTGCCAGCAGTGAATCCGGAGAGAATTCACCCCTCCACTTT. This codes for CASSESGENSPLHF. The chain combines TRBV6-1 with TRBJ1-6, with D hard to call. CDR1 is MNHNS, CDR2 SASEGT, per germline. The CDR3 is 14 residues long. The V and J ends lost 2 bases and 7 bases respectively, with 9 bases between them.

V gene TRBV6-1 combines with J gene TRBJ2-5; D is unclear. Germline CDR1 reads MNHNS; CDR2 reads SASEGT. The CDR3 loop spans 12 amino acids. Trimming left V 2 bases short and J 2 bases short, with 3 bases between. CDR3 residues: CASSERQETQYF. As DNA, the CDR3 is TGTGCCAGCAGTGAAAGGCAAGAGACCCAGTACTTC.

The CDR3 nucleotides read TGTGCCAGCAGCGTAGTTAAGGGTACCAACCCCACTGAAGCTTTCTTT. It codes for CASSVVKGTNPTEAFF. This chain joins TRBV9 and TRBJ1-1; D gene uncertain. The germline V gene has CDR1 SGDLS and CDR2 YYNGEE. The CDR3 has 16 amino acids. V gave up 0 bases and J gave up 4 bases, with 16 bases separating them. The variable domain in full, completed from reference TRBV9 and TRBJ1-1, reads DSGVTQTPKHLITATGQRVTLRCSPRSGDLSVYWYQQSLDQGLQFLIQYYNGEERAKGNILERFSAQQFPDLHSELNLSSLELGDSALYFCASSVVKGTNPTEAFFGQGTRLTVV.

The chain is built from TRBV7-3 and TRBJ2-1; TRBD2 matches 8 bases. CDR3 length: 16 residues. In germline, CDR1 is SGHTA, CDR2 FQGTGA. The V gene end was trimmed by 4 bases and the J gene end by 7 bases; junction bases not matched to a gene: 12. CDR3 sequence: CASSSGTRGAGNEQFF. DNA of the CDR3: TGTGCCAGCAGCTCCGGGACTAGGGGGGCGGGGAATGAGCAGTTCTTC. Together with reference TRBV7-3 and TRBJ2-1, the CDR3 gives the full variable domain: GAGVSQTPSNKVTEKGKYVELRCDPISGHTALYWYRQSLGQGPEFLIYFQGTGAADDSGLPNDRFFAVRPEGSVSTLKIQRTERGDSAVYLCASSSGTRGAGNEQFFGPGTRLTVL.

This chain uses TRBV7-2 with TRBJ2-1; TRBD2 agrees at 15 bases. Trimming at V came to 4 bases and at J to 6 bases, leaving 4 bases not matched to a gene. Germline CDR1 reads SGHTA; CDR2 reads FQGNSA. The CDR3 is 16 residues long. The CDR3 DNA reads as TGTGCCAGCAGCTCCTGGACTAGCGGGGGGGTCAATGAGCAGTTCTTC. Amino acid sequence: CASSSWTSGGVNEQFF.

The V gene is TRBV6-5, the J gene TRBJ1-5; no firm D call. The CDR3 loop spans 13 amino acids. V dropped 6 bases and J dropped 1 base, with 7 bases sitting between them. Germline V gene lookup returns CDR1 MNHEY and CDR2 SVGAGI. CDR3 nucleotides: TGTGCCAGCAGGGACCCAAGCAATCAGCCCCAGCATTTT. Protein sequence: CASRDPSNQPQHF.

The V gene is TRBV19, the J gene TRBJ1-3, with 10 bases aligning to TRBD1. CDR1 is LNHDA, CDR2 SQIVND, per germline (reference sequence). Losses at the gene ends were 5 bases for V and 1 base for J; bases not matched to a gene: 5. CDR3 length equals 16 residues. The CDR3 DNA reads TGTGCCAGTAGTCTCGGGACAGGGGAATCTGGAAACACCATATATTTT. It is translated as CASSLGTGESGNTIYF.

The chain combines TRBV14 with TRBJ1-1; TRBD1 aligns across 7 bases. J lost 4 bases, V lost 0 bases, and 11 bases had no gene match. The CDR3 totals 17 residues. Germline values: CDR1 SGHDN, CDR2 FVKESK. CDR3 protein: CASSQDAGGYIGTEAFF. In DNA form, the CDR3 reads TGTGCCAGCAGCCAAGATGCAGGGGGGTATATAGGCACTGAAGCTTTCTTT.

The chain links TRBV7-6 to TRBJ2-3; D possibly uses TRBD1 or TRBD2 (6 bases each). CDR1 and CDR2 from the germline V gene are SGHVS and FNYEAQ. The CDR3 sequence is 17 residues long. Trimming left V 0 bases short and J 0 bases short, with 13 bases between. This CDR3 is CASSLATPGASTDTQYF. In nucleotides, the CDR3 is TGTGCCAGCAGCTTAGCCACCCCGGGGGCTAGCACAGATACGCAGTATTTT.

The chain uses TRBV4-1 and TRBJ1-5; D unresolved. Germline CDR1 reads MGHRA; CDR2 reads YSYEKL. V shed 0 bases and J shed 4 bases, with 7 bases lying between them. The CDR3 has 14 residues. The CDR3 reads CASSQDRGNQPQHF. The CDR3 coding sequence is TGCGCCAGCAGCCAAGATCGTGGGAATCAGCCCCAGCATTTT.

CDR3 loop: CASARTEQYF. CDR3 bases: TGTGCCAGCGCAAGGACCGAGCAGTACTTC. V usage is TRBV6-5 and J usage is TRBJ2-7; D is uncertain. V was shortened by 8 bases and J by 6 bases, with 8 bases between the two germline ends. This CDR3 spans 10 amino acids. Germline CDR1 MNHEY, CDR2 SVGAGI.

This chain joins TRBV5-5 and TRBJ2-3; D perhaps matches TRBD2 (5 bases). This CDR3 is 15 amino acids long. CDR1 and CDR2 from the germline V gene are SGHKS and YYEKEE (reference sequence). V lost 5 bases, J lost 2 bases, and 15 bases lay in between. The CDR3 loop reads CASRPEGAYTDTQYF. The CDR3 DNA reads as TGTGCCAGCAGACCTGAGGGCGCCTACACAGATACGCAGTATTTT.

The rearrangement joins TRBV7-2 to TRBJ1-6; no definite D call. This CDR3 spans 15 amino acids. Per the germline V gene, CDR1 is SGHTA and CDR2 is FQGNSA. Trimming left V 0 bases short and J 5 bases short, with 8 bases between. CDR3 DNA sequence: TGTGCCAGCAGCTTAGCGCCAGGAAATAATTCACCCCTCCACTTT. This sequence encodes CASSLAPGNNSPLHF.

The chain employs TRBV18 and TRBJ2-3, with D tentatively TRBD2 (6 bases). Trimming removed 3 bases from V and 3 bases from J, with 16 bases in between. This CDR3 has 16 amino acids. Germline V gene sequence: CDR1 KGHSH, CDR2 LQKENI. The CDR3 here is CASSPPGTARTDTQYF. CDR3 in DNA: TGTGCCAGCTCACCCCCCGGGACTGCGAGGACAGATACGCAGTATTTT.

The J gene is TRBJ2-7, the V gene TRBV9; no clear D. The V gene's germline CDR1 is SGDLS and CDR2 YYNGEE. The ends were cut back, 3 bases at V and 7 bases at J, with 11 bases in the middle. The CDR3 loop spans 12 amino acids. The CDR3 DNA is TGTGCCAGCAGCGCCCTCCCTGGGGAGCAGTACTTC. Amino acids: CASSALPGEQYF.